The present T cell receptor beta chain was sequenced within a study of T-cell memory formation after mild COVID-19. This clonotype was observed at least ten times. The CDR3 has 16 residues. V gave up 5 bases and J gave up 3 bases, with 18 bases separating them. With constant-segment primers, 5'RACE yielded cDNA libraries of TCR alpha and TCR beta that carried sample barcodes and UMIs. TCRdb processed the 5' RACE reads anew with MiXCR; each CDR3 protein has one entry. The profile shows about 250,000 distinct CDR3 sequences, roughly 14% of them singletons. The chain is built from TRBV12-3 or TRBV12-4 and TRBJ2-3; maybe TRBD2 (5 bases). Sequenced material: PBMCs or a T cell subset sorted from them (not recorded which). The TCR sequence derives from an adult woman who had mild COVID-19 (a few samples of this study predate the infection). Cell type and time point are not known. CDR3 sequence reads: CASSPRKGAATDTQYF. The CDR3 region has the DNA TGTGCCAGCAGTCCACGAAAGGGAGCTGCGACAGATACGCAGTATTTT.